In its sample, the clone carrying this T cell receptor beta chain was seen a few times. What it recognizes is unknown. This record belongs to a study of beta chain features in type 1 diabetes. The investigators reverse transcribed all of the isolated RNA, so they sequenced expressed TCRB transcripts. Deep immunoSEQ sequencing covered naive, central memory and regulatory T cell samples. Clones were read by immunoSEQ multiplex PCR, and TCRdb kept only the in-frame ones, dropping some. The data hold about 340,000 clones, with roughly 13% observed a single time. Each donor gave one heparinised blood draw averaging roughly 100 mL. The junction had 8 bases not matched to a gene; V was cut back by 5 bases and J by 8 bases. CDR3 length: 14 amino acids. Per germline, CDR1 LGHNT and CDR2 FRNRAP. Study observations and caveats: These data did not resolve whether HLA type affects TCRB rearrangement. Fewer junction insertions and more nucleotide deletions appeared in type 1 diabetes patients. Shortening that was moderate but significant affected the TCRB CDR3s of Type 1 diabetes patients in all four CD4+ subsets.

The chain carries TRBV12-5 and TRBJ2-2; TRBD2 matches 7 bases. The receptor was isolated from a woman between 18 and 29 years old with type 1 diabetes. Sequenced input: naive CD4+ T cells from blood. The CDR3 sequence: CASGGRGAPGELFF. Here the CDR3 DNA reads TGTGCTAGTGGTGGGAGGGGCGCCCCTGGGGAGCTGTTTTTT.